This TCR beta chain was recovered during a study of shared clonotypes between healthy human individuals. Study-level findings and limits: Only blood was sampled; tissue repertoires likely differ. In general, naive subsets displayed greater estimated richness than memory subsets did. Inspection by rarefaction showed sorted-subset sequencing to be incomplete despite large depth. Of the naive CD4 clonotypes, approximately 5% were shared across several donors.

With regard to this clone: The antigen remains undetermined.

Per germline, CDR1 SGHAT and CDR2 FQNNGV. V shed 5 bases and J shed 5 bases, with 14 bases lying between them. This CDR3 region has 14 residues. CD8 cells classed as naive were CD45RO-negative and positively selected for CCR7, excluding terminally differentiated effector memory CD45RA+ cells. Repertoires were generated with immunoSEQ multiplex PCR, while TCRdb's copy carries only in-frame clones and drops some. Of around 2,000,000 clones listed, about 95% are singletons. The rearrangement joins TRBV11-2 to TRBJ2-3, with TRBD2 as a possible D gene (6 bases). This receptor was taken from a young man in good health. Sequencing was done on a sample of naive CD8+ T cells sorted from blood. The CDR3 nucleotides read TGTGCCAGCAGCCCTACGACTAGTTTAGATACGCAGTATTTT. Amino acids: CASSPTTSLDTQYF.